This TCR beta chain was captured in a study of identifying expanded T cells in peripheral blood. Notes on the study in general: Clone count variance between two-week samples rose with total template count. Differentially abundant clones: roughly 1.3 between replicates, around 17 at around 15 days, around 19 at four.

During the collection period, no donor immune events like infections were recorded. This clone has just a few counts. The antigen is unknown. Method: immunoSEQ multiplex PCR; TCRdb's copy keeps in-frame clones and lacks some. Found here are around 90,000 clones, around 88% of them singletons; the top ten hold 4%. Germline V gives CDR1 SGDLS, CDR2 YYNGEE. Deletions cut 0 bases from V and 5 bases from J, with 8 bases between. The CDR3 is 13 residues long. The chain couples TRBV9 to TRBJ1-1, with D unclear. The sequenced material came from blood. This sequence originates from a person aged 18 to 75 in good health. CDR3 nucleotides: TGTGCCAGCAGCGTAGAGGAGTTGACTGAAGCTTTCTTT. Translated: CASSVEELTEAFF.